Listed here are 5 T cell receptor beta chains from one sample, sequenced in a study of beta chain features in type 1 diabetes. The entirety of the isolated RNA underwent reverse transcription, so expressed TCRB transcripts were sequenced. Produced via immunoSEQ multiplex PCR; TCRdb's table is partial and in-frame only. The sample has 250,000 or so clones, more than 11% seen once; the top ten hold around 0.019%. Findings and limits, study-wide: Researchers report that Type 1 diabetes patients had moderately but significantly shorter TCRB CDR3s across all four CD4+ subsets.

Their antigen targets remain unknown. The sequenced sample was naive CD4+ T cells from blood. Receptors were obtained from a man younger than 45 with type 1 diabetes.

A few counts support this clone. The chain carries TRBV19 and TRBJ1-2; 7 nucleotides match TRBD1. The germline V gene has CDR1 LNHDA and CDR2 SQIVND (reference sequence). V dropped 7 bases and J dropped 8; count of bases not matched to a gene: 10. The CDR3 is 13 amino acids. The CDR3 bases are TGTGCCAGTATCGGGACAGCTACACGGGGCTACACCTTC. It yields the protein CASIGTATRGYTF.

The rearrangement links TRBV5-4 to TRBJ2-3; D is possibly TRBD2 (5 bases). Looked up from germline, CDR1 is SGHNT and CDR2 is YYREEE (reference sequence). V lost 4 bases, J lost 0 bases, and 9 bases lay in between. This CDR3 comprises 14 residues. Here the CDR3 DNA reads TGTGCCAGCAGCCCCGGACTCAGCACAGATACGCAGTATTTT. Translation: CASSPGLSTDTQYF.

The V gene is TRBV4-2, the J gene TRBJ2-2; D possibly corresponds to TRBD1 (5 bases). The CDR3 is made up of 14 amino acids. V lost 5 bases and J 0 bases, leaving 7 bases between the germline ends. CDR1 and CDR2 from the germline V gene are LGHNA and YNFKEQ. The CDR3 spells CASSDSANTGELFF. In DNA form, the CDR3 reads TGTGCCAGCAGCGACAGCGCGAACACCGGGGAGCTGTTTTTT.

This clone was seen a handful of times. The same CDR3 can be traced to other DNA sequences in this sample. The CDR3 DNA reads TGTGCCAGCAGCTTAGACAGGGCTGGGGCCAACGTCCTGACTTTC. Translating it yields CASSLDRAGANVLTF. V and J are TRBV7-9 and TRBJ2-6; tentatively, D is TRBD1 (6 bases). The V gene lost 1 base and the J gene lost 2 bases, with 6 bases spanning the gap. CDR1 is SEHNR and CDR2 is FQNEAQ in the germline V gene (reference sequence). The CDR3 consists of 15 residues.

This clone has only a few counts. V is TRBV5-4 and J is TRBJ2-1; 13 positions agree with TRBD2. The CDR3 sequence is 15 residues long. V was pared by 5 bases and J by 5 bases, with 4 bases of the junction left unmatched. Looked up from germline, CDR1 is SGHNT and CDR2 is YYREEE (reference sequence). Written as DNA, the CDR3 is TGTGCCAGCAGATCCGGGACTAGCGGGGACAATGAGCAGTTCTTC. As protein: CASRSGTSGDNEQFF.